These T cell receptor beta chains were read from a single sample in a study of blood T cell repertoires in COVID-19. Clones were sequenced by immunoSEQ multiplex PCR, and TCRdb holds only the in-frame ones, with some missing. The table includes 75,000 to 90,000 clones, 80% detected once. Sequencing was performed on peripheral blood. Receptors were obtained from a woman in her thirties or forties with active or convalescent COVID-19. CDR3s include the opening cysteine and the closing phenylalanine or tryptophan. A D gene is named only where the DNA matches it firmly. Not all rows give a size; the values are once, few, many and, for expanded clones, a class.

V gene	J gene	clone size	D gene	CDR3 protein	CDR3 DNA
TRBV5-8	TRBJ1-2	.	.	CASSLVQGNYGYTF	TGTGCCAGCAGCTTAGTACAGGGCAACTATGGCTACACCTTC
TRBV5-1	TRBJ2-5	.	TRBD2	CASSPGAGGQETQYF	TGCGCCAGCAGCCCTGGAGCGGGAGGACAAGAGACCCAGTACTTC
TRBV12-3/TRBV12-4	TRBJ2-3	.	.	CASSFRGTDTQYF	TGTGCCAGCAGTTTCCGGGGCACAGATACGCAGTATTTT
TRBV6-1	TRBJ2-6	.	.	CASSARNWVAGANVLTF	TGTGCCAGCAGTGCCAGGAATTGGGTGGCTGGGGCCAACGTCCTGACTTTC
TRBV30	TRBJ1-5	once	.	CAWSGARGPYSNQPQHF	TGTGCCTGGAGTGGGGCGAGAGGGCCTTACAGCAATCAGCCCCAGCATTTT
TRBV10-1	TRBJ2-1	.	TRBD2	CASSEAGLAGFNEQFF	TGCGCCAGCAGTGAAGCGGGACTAGCGGGCTTCAATGAGCAGTTCTTC
TRBV25-1	TRBJ1-2	once	.	CASSDQNNYGYTF	TGTGCCAGCAGTGACCAGAATAACTATGGCTACACCTTC
TRBV5-1	TRBJ2-3	.	TRBD1	CASSFRQGVADTQYF	TGCGCCAGCAGCTTTAGACAGGGGGTTGCAGATACGCAGTATTTT
TRBV11-2	TRBJ2-3	.	.	CASSPSGGDTQYF	TGTGCCAGCAGTCCCAGCGGAGGAGATACGCAGTATTTT
TRBV10-1	TRBJ2-1	.	.	CASSDRLGVTYYNEQFF	TGCGCCAGCAGTGACCGACTAGGGGTAACTTACTACAATGAGCAGTTCTTC
TRBV3-1/TRBV3-2	TRBJ1-6	few	TRBD1	CASSRTGGNSPLHF	TGTGCCAGCAGTAGGACAGGGGGAAATTCACCCCTCCACTTT
TRBV28	TRBJ2-1	.	TRBD1	CASTLLQGQTEQFF	TGTGCCAGCACACTTCTTCAGGGACAGACTGAGCAGTTCTTC
TRBV18	TRBJ1-4	once	.	CASSPSTQGRGGEKLFF	TGTGCCAGCTCGCCCAGCACCCAGGGCCGAGGTGGCGAAAAACTGTTTTTT
TRBV4-1	TRBJ2-3	.	.	CASSRTRTDTQYF	TGCGCCAGCAGCCGAACTAGGACAGATACGCAGTATTTT
TRBV18	TRBJ1-2	.	.	CASSPPGVYGYTF	TGTGCCAGCTCACCGCCAGGGGTCTATGGCTACACCTTC
TRBV19	TRBJ1-1	few	.	CASSIGQTRTEAFF	TGTGCCAGTAGTATCGGGCAGACTAGGACTGAAGCTTTCTTT
TRBV10-3	TRBJ2-7	.	TRBD2	CAITGGGGTYEQYF	TGTGCCATCACTGGTGGCGGGGGGACCTACGAGCAGTACTTC
TRBV4-1	TRBJ1-4	.	.	CASSQGRPGEKLFF	TGCGCCAGCAGCCAAGGGAGACCCGGTGAAAAACTGTTTTTT
TRBV18	TRBJ2-5	few	TRBD2	CASSPDAPGLAGSETQYF	TGTGCCAGCTCACCAGATGCCCCGGGACTAGCGGGGTCAGAGACCCAGTACTTC
TRBV7-8	TRBJ2-7	few	TRBD2	CASGGLAGSYEQYF	TGTGCCAGCGGTGGACTAGCGGGGTCCTACGAGCAGTACTTC
TRBV3-1/TRBV3-2	TRBJ2-7	.	TRBD2	CASSQDVASGSSYEQYF	TGTGCCAGCAGCCAAGATGTAGCTAGCGGGAGCTCCTACGAGCAGTACTTC
TRBV19	TRBJ1-1	few	.	CASSITGTTEAFF	TGTGCCAGTAGTATTACAGGGACCACTGAAGCTTTCTTT
TRBV29-1	TRBJ2-7	.	TRBD1	CSVGSGTGYEQYF	TGCAGCGTTGGGAGCGGGACAGGGTACGAGCAGTACTTC
TRBV10-3	TRBJ1-2	.	TRBD1	CATRGTGGYGYTF	TGTGCCACCCGGGGGACAGGGGGCTATGGCTACACCTTC
TRBV5-1	TRBJ2-5	.	TRBD2	CASSEGLVVRETQYF	TGCGCCAGCAGCGAGGGACTAGTTGTCCGAGAGACCCAGTACTTC
TRBV12-3/TRBV12-4	TRBJ1-2	.	.	CASSFSGTGYTF	TGTGCCAGCAGTTTTTCGGGAACGGGCTACACCTTC
TRBV27	TRBJ1-4	.	TRBD1	CASRASRDSYNEKLFF	TGTGCCAGCAGGGCATCCAGGGACAGCTATAATGAAAAACTGTTTTTT
TRBV21-1	TRBJ2-7	.	.	CASSKDPPDDINEQYF	TGTGCCAGCAGCAAAGACCCGCCTGACGACATTAACGAGCAGTACTTC
TRBV7-9	TRBJ1-5	.	.	CASSPSGVISNQPQHF	TGTGCCAGCAGCCCCTCGGGGGTAATTAGCAATCAGCCCCAGCATTTT
TRBV7-2	TRBJ2-3	.	TRBD2	CASSLGSGGLTDTQYF	TGTGCCAGCAGCTTAGGGTCGGGAGGGCTCACAGATACGCAGTATTTT